This T cell receptor beta chain was recovered during a study of response to subunit inactivated influenza vaccine. Study-level points and caveats: It was the authors' suggestion that each seasonal influenza vaccination recruits few new T cells.

Germline lookup yields CDR1 SEHNR and CDR2 FQNEAQ (reference sequence). The CDR3 is made up of 16 amino acids. Germline trimming cut 5 bases from V and 1 base from J; bases unmatched to any gene: 8. One entry per CDR3 protein results from TCRdb running MiXCR on the RT-PCR reads. This table has roughly 520,000 distinct CDR3 sequences, 25% appearing once. Points on this clonotype: Antigen: not known.

The chain combines TRBV7-9 with TRBJ2-3; TRBD2 matches at 8 bases. The receptor was derived from a man aged 45 to 65 who received an inactivated influenza vaccine. Source: CD4+ T cells sorted from PBMCs, taken approximately 5 days after vaccination. The CDR3 loop reads CASSQSLAGRTDTQYF. Written as DNA, the CDR3 is TGTGCCAGCAGCCAAAGTCTAGCGGGCCGCACAGATACGCAGTATTTT.